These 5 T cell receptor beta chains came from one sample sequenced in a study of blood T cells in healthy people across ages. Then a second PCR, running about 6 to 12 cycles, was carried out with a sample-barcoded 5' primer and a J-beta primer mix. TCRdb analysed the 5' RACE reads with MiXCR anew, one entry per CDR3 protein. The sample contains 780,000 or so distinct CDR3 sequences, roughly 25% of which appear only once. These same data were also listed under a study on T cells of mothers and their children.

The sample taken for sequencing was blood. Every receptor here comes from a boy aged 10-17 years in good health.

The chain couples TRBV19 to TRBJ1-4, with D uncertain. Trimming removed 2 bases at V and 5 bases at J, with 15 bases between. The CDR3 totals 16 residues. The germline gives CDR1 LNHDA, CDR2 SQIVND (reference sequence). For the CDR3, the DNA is TGTGCCAGTAGTATATTCTTGGGGAGCGGGAATGAAAAACTGTTTTTT. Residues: CASSIFLGSGNEKLFF.

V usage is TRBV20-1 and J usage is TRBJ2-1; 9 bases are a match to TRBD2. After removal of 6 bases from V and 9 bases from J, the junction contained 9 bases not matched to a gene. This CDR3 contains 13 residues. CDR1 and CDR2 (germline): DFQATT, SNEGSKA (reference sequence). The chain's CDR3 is CSAFSGRRSEQFF. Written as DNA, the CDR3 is TGCAGTGCCTTTAGCGGGAGAAGATCTGAGCAGTTCTTC.

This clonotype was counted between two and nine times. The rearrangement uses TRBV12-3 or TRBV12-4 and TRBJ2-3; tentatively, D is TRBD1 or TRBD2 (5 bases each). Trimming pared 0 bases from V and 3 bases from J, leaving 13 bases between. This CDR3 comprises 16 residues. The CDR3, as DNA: TGTGCCAGCAGTTTAGCGCTAGGGACGGGGACAGATACGCAGTATTTT. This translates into CASSLALGTGTDTQYF.

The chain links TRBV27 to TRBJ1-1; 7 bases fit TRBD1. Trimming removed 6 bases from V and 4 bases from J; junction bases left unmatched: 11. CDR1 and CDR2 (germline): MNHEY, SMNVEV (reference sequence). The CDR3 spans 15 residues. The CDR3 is CASRPTGPAFTEAFF. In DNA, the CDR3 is TGTGCCAGCAGGCCGACAGGGCCAGCTTTCACTGAAGCTTTCTTT.

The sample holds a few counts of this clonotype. This CDR3 is CASSLGRSETQYF. The CDR3 DNA is TGTGCCAGCAGCTTAGGTCGGTCGGAGACCCAGTACTTC. The genes are TRBV13 and TRBJ2-5; D not resolved. This CDR3 region has 13 residues. Germline V gene data show CDR1 as PRHDT and CDR2 as FYEKMQ (reference sequence). V gave up 0 bases and J gave up 5 bases, with 7 bases separating them.